This T cell receptor (beta chain) was identified in a study of early T cells in non-severe SARS-CoV-2 infection. Findings and limits, study-wide: Anti-spike CD8 specificities were favored by VDJdb matching, whose results missed private and CD4 specificities.

At least ten counts were recorded for this clonotype. As yet, its antigen is unknown. V lost 5 bases and J lost 1; bases outside the gene matches: 7. Germline-derived CDR1 and CDR2 are SGHTA and FQGTGA. The CDR3 covers 16 residues. Each CDR3 protein is one row after TCRdb ran MiXCR on the 5' RACE reads. This sample has 30,000 to 35,000 distinct CDR3 sequences, with more than 4% found just once. The origin of this receptor is an adult who was a healthcare worker with PCR-confirmed SARS-CoV-2 infection or an uninfected control (not recorded which). The gene calls are TRBV7-3 and TRBJ2-2, with TRBD2 matching over 7 bases. Sequenced input: whole blood. The CDR3 DNA reads TGTGCCAGCAGCCCAGTCCGCGGGAGGAACACCGGGGAGCTGTTTTTT. It yields the protein CASSPVRGRNTGELFF.